These 5 T cell receptor beta chains were all obtained from the same sample, sequenced in a study of Ad26.COV2.S vaccination and SARS-CoV-2 variants (dated by TCRdb to about 2021). Libraries were built with the immunoSEQ multiplex PCR assay. The immuneACCESS repertoire file appears here via TCRdb, limited to in-frame rearrangements. These files lack a portion of the clones; in checked studies, under half of the deficit traces to unresolved V genes, and the cause of the others is not known. Across this sample there are approximately 300,000 clones, with just under 85% seen only once. 2% to 2.5% of the sample belongs to the ten largest clones. According to the study, the label for this sample's treatment or condition signals: roughly 20 received Ad26.COV2.S at low or high dose, single or two shots; roughly 5 received placebo; per-sample allocation not given. For vaccine and placebo recipients, the sequenced repertoires came from samples collected on day 63 after the first injection.

The sample in question was peripheral blood, obtained in a trial of Ad26.COV2.S vaccine versus placebo. These receptor sequences come from a person aged 18-60 years who received the Ad26.COV2.S COVID-19 vaccine or a placebo.

The rearrangement links TRBV2 to TRBJ2-1; 7 nucleotides align to TRBD1. Germline lookup yields CDR1 SNHLY and CDR2 FYNNEI. The CDR3 consists of 15 residues. With 7 bases clipped from V and 4 bases from J, the junction kept 10 bases outside the gene matches. This CDR3 reads CASKKTGTEYNEQFF. CDR3 nucleotides: TGTGCCAGCAAAAAAACCGGGACAGAGTACAATGAGCAGTTCTTC.

This chain connects TRBV7-2 to TRBJ2-5; 13 nucleotides align to TRBD2. CDR3 size: 15 residues. CDR1 is SGHTA and CDR2 is FQGNSA in the germline V gene. V was pared by 4 bases and J by 3 bases, with 2 bases of the junction left unmatched. This CDR3 is CASSYTSGGEETQYF. Here the CDR3 DNA reads TGTGCCAGCAGCTATACTAGCGGGGGGGAAGAGACCCAGTACTTC. The full variable domain, completed using reference TRBV7-2 and TRBJ2-5, is GAGVSQSPSNKVTEKGKDVELRCDPISGHTALYWYRQSLGQGLEFLIYFQGNSAPDKSGLPSDRFSAERTGGSVSTLTIQRTQQEDSAVYLCASSYTSGGEETQYFGPGTRLLVL.

This clone was counted only a few times. The rearrangement joins TRBV6-1 to TRBJ1-2, with TRBD1 matching 7 bases. The CDR3 runs to 15 residues. The V and J ends lost 1 base and 4 bases, in that order; junction bases with no gene match: 6. Germline V gene sequence: CDR1 MNHNS, CDR2 SASEGT. DNA for the CDR3: TGTGCCAGCAGTGAAGAGACAGGGCTAGGCTATGGCTACACCTTC. Its translation: CASSEETGLGYGYTF.

The rearrangement joins TRBV5-1 to TRBJ2-3; TRBD1 aligns across 9 bases. In germline, CDR1 is SGHRS, CDR2 YFSETQ. This CDR3 has 14 residues. The junction had 5 bases not matched to a gene; V was cut back by 4 bases and J by 5 bases. The CDR3 nucleotides are TGCGCCAGCAGCCCCGGACAGGGGTTAGATACGCAGTATTTT. This codes for CASSPGQGLDTQYF.

V is TRBV27 and J is TRBJ1-1; D remains ambiguous. The V and J ends lost 6 bases and 6 bases respectively, with 11 bases between them. The germline V gene has CDR1 MNHEY and CDR2 SMNVEV (reference sequence). The length of the CDR3 is 12 residues. The CDR3 DNA follows: TGTGCCAGCAGGAGCCCTCGGGCTGAAGCTTTCTTT. It translates to CASRSPRAEAFF.